Listed below are T cell receptor beta chains from one sample, sequenced in a study of T-cell memory formation after mild COVID-19. TCRdb recomputed calls from the 5' RACE reads with MiXCR, one row per CDR3 protein. The sample records about 130,000 distinct CDR3 sequences, approximately 25% being singletons. Sequencing used PBMCs or a T cell subset sorted from them (not recorded which). The receptors originated from an adult woman who had mild COVID-19 (a few samples of this study predate the infection). Cell type and time point are not known. Each CDR3 is given with its conserved first and last residue. The order of the fields is D gene, J gene, V gene, clone size, CDR3 DNA, CDR3 protein. D genes are given only for firm matches. Clone size appears in some rows only: once, few, many, or a class for an expanded clone.

d_gene: TRBD2; j_gene: TRBJ2-3; v_gene: TRBV9; abundance: .; CDR3nt: TGTGCCAGCAGCGTAGACGGCTCCCCGGGGGGGACTCCCATATCGGGGCAGTATTTT; CDR3aa: CASSVDGSPGGTPISGQYF
d_gene: .; j_gene: TRBJ1-1; v_gene: TRBV5-6; abundance: .; CDR3nt: TGTGCCAGCAGCGCAGGGGCCATCAACACTGAAGCTTTCTTT; CDR3aa: CASSAGAINTEAFF
d_gene: .; j_gene: TRBJ2-5; v_gene: TRBV5-6; abundance: few; CDR3nt: TGTGCCAGCAGACACGGGAACAAGAACTTC; CDR3aa: CASRHGNKNF
d_gene: TRBD1; j_gene: TRBJ1-1; v_gene: TRBV9; abundance: .; CDR3nt: TGTGCCAGCAGAGCTACAGGGGCGGATGAAGCTTTCTTT; CDR3aa: CASRATGADEAFF
d_gene: .; j_gene: TRBJ2-7; v_gene: TRBV6-5; abundance: few; CDR3nt: TGTGCCAGCAAGTTAGCATGGAACTACGAGCAGTACTTC; CDR3aa: CASKLAWNYEQYF
d_gene: .; j_gene: TRBJ1-3; v_gene: TRBV6-6; abundance: .; CDR3nt: TGTGCCAGCAGTTCCGGGCTAGGAAACACCATATATTTT; CDR3aa: CASSSGLGNTIYF
d_gene: .; j_gene: TRBJ2-1; v_gene: TRBV6-2/TRBV6-3; abundance: .; CDR3nt: TGTGCCAGCAGTTACCGGGGAGTTGGAAATGAGCAGTTCTTC; CDR3aa: CASSYRGVGNEQFF
d_gene: .; j_gene: TRBJ2-2; v_gene: TRBV5-6; abundance: .; CDR3nt: TGTGCCAGCCGGACCGGGCCGAACACCGGGGAGCTGTTTTTT; CDR3aa: CASRTGPNTGELFF
d_gene: .; j_gene: TRBJ2-5; v_gene: TRBV7-6; abundance: few; CDR3nt: TGTGCCAGCAGCTTAGGTGCCGACCAAGAGACCCAGTACTTC; CDR3aa: CASSLGADQETQYF
d_gene: TRBD1; j_gene: TRBJ2-7; v_gene: TRBV29-1; abundance: .; CDR3nt: TGCAGCGTTGAATTCCCCGGGACAGGGGCCTACGAGCAGTACTTC; CDR3aa: CSVEFPGTGAYEQYF
d_gene: .; j_gene: TRBJ1-5; v_gene: TRBV6-2/TRBV6-3; abundance: few; CDR3nt: TGTGCCAGCAGTTACAAGATAGGGGCCAACTATCAGCCCCAGCATTTT; CDR3aa: CASSYKIGANYQPQHF
d_gene: TRBD1; j_gene: TRBJ2-7; v_gene: TRBV9; abundance: .; CDR3nt: TGTGCCAGCAGCGCAGGGGGACACTACGAGCAGTACTTC; CDR3aa: CASSAGGHYEQYF
d_gene: .; j_gene: TRBJ1-3; v_gene: TRBV6-4; abundance: .; CDR3nt: TGTGCCAGGAGGACAACTATGGGGTCTGGAAACACCATATATTTT; CDR3aa: CARRTTMGSGNTIYF
d_gene: TRBD2; j_gene: TRBJ2-3; v_gene: TRBV9; abundance: .; CDR3nt: TGTGCCAGCAGCCTCGGAGCGGGGGCTAGCACAGATACGCAGTATTTT; CDR3aa: CASSLGAGASTDTQYF
d_gene: TRBD1; j_gene: TRBJ2-1; v_gene: TRBV7-9; abundance: few; CDR3nt: TGTGCCAGCAGCTTAACGCGGGGGGACAGGGGCTCGAATGAGCAGTTCTTC; CDR3aa: CASSLTRGDRGSNEQFF
d_gene: .; j_gene: TRBJ2-3; v_gene: TRBV29-1; abundance: .; CDR3nt: TGCAGCGTTGAAAAGGTGGCTAGGCCGTACACAGATACGCAGTATTTT; CDR3aa: CSVEKVARPYTDTQYF
d_gene: TRBD2; j_gene: TRBJ2-1; v_gene: TRBV7-9; abundance: few; CDR3nt: TGTGCCAGCAGCTATAGCGGGGGGGCATTCTCCTACAATGAGCAGTTCTTC; CDR3aa: CASSYSGGAFSYNEQFF
d_gene: .; j_gene: TRBJ2-1; v_gene: TRBV13; abundance: few; CDR3nt: TGTGCCAGCAGCCCGATAGCGAGCCGGTACAATGAGCAGTTCTTC; CDR3aa: CASSPIASRYNEQFF
d_gene: TRBD1; j_gene: TRBJ1-2; v_gene: TRBV4-1; abundance: .; CDR3nt: TGCGCCAGCAGCCAATCTCGGGACAGGGTCAACTCGGACTATGGCTACACCTTC; CDR3aa: CASSQSRDRVNSDYGYTF
d_gene: .; j_gene: TRBJ1-1; v_gene: TRBV25-1; abundance: few; CDR3nt: TGTGCCAGCAGTCTGGGCAGCACTGAAGCTTTCTTT; CDR3aa: CASSLGSTEAFF